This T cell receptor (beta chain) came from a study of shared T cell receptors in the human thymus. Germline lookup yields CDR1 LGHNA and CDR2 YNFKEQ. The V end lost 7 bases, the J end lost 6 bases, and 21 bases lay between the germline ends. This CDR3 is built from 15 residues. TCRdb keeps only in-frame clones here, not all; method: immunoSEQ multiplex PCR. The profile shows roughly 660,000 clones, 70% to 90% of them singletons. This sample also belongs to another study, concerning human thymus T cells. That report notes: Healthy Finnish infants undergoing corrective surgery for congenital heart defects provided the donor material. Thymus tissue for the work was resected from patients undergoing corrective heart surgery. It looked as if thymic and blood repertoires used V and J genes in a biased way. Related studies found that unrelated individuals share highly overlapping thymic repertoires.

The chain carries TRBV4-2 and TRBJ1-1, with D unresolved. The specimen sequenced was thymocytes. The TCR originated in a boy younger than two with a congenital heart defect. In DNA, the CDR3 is TGTGCCAGCACCCTACTTGCCTCTGCCCAATCTGAAGCTTTCTTT. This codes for CASTLLASAQSEAFF.